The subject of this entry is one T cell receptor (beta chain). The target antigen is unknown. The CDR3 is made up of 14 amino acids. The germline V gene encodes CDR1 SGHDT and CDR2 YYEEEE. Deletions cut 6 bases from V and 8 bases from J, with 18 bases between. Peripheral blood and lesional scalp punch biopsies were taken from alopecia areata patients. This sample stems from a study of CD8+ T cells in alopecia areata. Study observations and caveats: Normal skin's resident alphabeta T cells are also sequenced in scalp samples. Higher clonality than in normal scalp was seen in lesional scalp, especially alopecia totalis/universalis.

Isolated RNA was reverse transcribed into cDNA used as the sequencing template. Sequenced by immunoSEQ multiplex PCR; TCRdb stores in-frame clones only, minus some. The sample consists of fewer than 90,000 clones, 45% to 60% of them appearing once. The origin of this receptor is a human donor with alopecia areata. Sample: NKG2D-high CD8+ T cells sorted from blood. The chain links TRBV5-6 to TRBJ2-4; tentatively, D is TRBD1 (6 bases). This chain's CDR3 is CASTRGGERDIQYF. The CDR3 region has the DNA TGTGCCAGCACCCGAGGGGGTGAGAGAGACATTCAGTACTTC. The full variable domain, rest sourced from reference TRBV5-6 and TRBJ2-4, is DAGVTQSPTHLIKTRGQQVTLRCSPKSGHDTVSWYQQALGQGPQFIFQYYEEEERQRGNFPDRFSGHQFPNYSSELNVNALLLGDSALYLCASTRGGERDIQYFGAGTRLSVL.